The source of this TCR beta chain is a study of spatial heterogeneity in lung cancer (dated by TCRdb to the late 2010s). In terms of the full investigation: Beta-chain transcripts were consistently detected in greater numbers than alpha-chain transcripts, which likely reflected higher beta-chain transcript abundance. In tumor regions, TCR transcript counts showed a strong correlation with a T cell transcriptional module score from matched bulk RNA-seq. Both alpha and beta chains were TCR-sequenced in approximately 200 tumor regions, under 70 matched nontumor lung samples and roughly 50 PBMC samples obtained at surgery. TCR repertoire features were related to nonsynonymous mutation counts determined by whole-exome sequencing of tumor tissue. TCR alpha and beta repertoires were quantitatively compared across multiple tumor regions, matched nontumor lung and blood in non-small cell lung cancer. In the raw uncorrected reads, each unique combination of TCR and UMI appeared more than ten times on average. What the study reported, not specific to this receptor: The count of ubiquitous expanded TCRs correlated with the count of ubiquitous nonsynonymous mutations, and the count of regional expanded TCRs correlated with the count of regional nonsynonymous mutations. TCR-seq coverage of tumor T cells was estimated at only 7% to 8.5% for alpha chains and approximately 13% for beta chains. The tumor nonsynonymous mutation count correlated with the number of expanded alpha and beta TCRs within the tumor. Additional single-cell paired TCR alpha and beta sequencing was considered necessary to confirm, at a functional level, the hypothesis that regional TCRs recognize regional mutations.

As encoded in the germline V gene, CDR1 is ENHRY while CDR2 is SYGVKD. V and J are trimmed by 7 bases and 2 bases, and the gene matches miss 6 bases of the junction. Reading from cysteine to phenylalanine, the CDR3 counts 14 amino acids. Only the CDR3 portion is preserved as DNA: 42 bases, with reading frame beginning at the first base. This clonotype is characterized as medium-sized (0.01 to 0.1%). The antigen it recognizes is unknown. Per-base qualities were not stored, and no clone one base away is much larger. Interpreted using the paper, the time point label stands for: sample taken at primary tumor resection. Samples were obtained from approximately 70 patients with early-stage, untreated non-small cell lung cancer from the lung TRACERx cohort. Whole RNA extracted from tumor and nontumor lung tissue, or from cryopreserved PBMC samples, was used for TCR sequencing without cell sorting. A patient was chosen for TCR sequencing only when enough RNA was available from at least two tumor regions. A lung pathologist reviewed the tumor and adjacent nontumor lung specimens before the specimens were selected.

The library was prepared using 5' RACE. The instrument given in TCRdb is NextSeq 500. To allow correction of PCR and sequencing errors, the TCR library protocol tagged every TCR cDNA molecule with a unique molecular identifier. The source study handled its data this way. Decombinator tools were used for TCR identification, UMI-based error correction and CDR3 extraction. Expanded TCRs were defined as those above a frequency of 2 per 1,000, corresponding to the top 1% of the tumor frequency distribution. Expanded tumor TCRs were classed as regional if statistically deemed absent (corrected P<0.05) from at least one tumor region, otherwise ubiquitous. Each repertoire was subsampled 100 times to 5,000 TCRs, after which Renyi diversity was computed with the R vegan package. To build CDR3 similarity networks, amino acid triplet string-kernel similarity was used, and CDR3s were connected when their pairwise similarity was above 0.82. Through fastp at Q25 and MiXCR, TCRdb rebuilt clones from the public reads, retaining in-frame beta chains. Every distinct CDR3 protein forms one entry, paired with its most common genes and DNA. The authors' filters were not applied to this entry. The sample table lists about 2,900 distinct CDR3 sequences, roughly 9.7% of them with a count of one. The ten most abundant clones make up 6.3% of the sample.

This receptor was obtained from a female donor with early-stage non-small cell lung cancer. The sequencing here drew on lung tumor tissue, taken at surgery. Recombination joined TRBV10-3 with TRBJ2-7, with 9 bases in between that match TRBD1. In nucleotide form, the sequence is TGTGCCATCAAAACGGGACAGGGTACCTACGAGCAGTACTTC. Its translation reads: CAIKTGQGTYEQYF.